This T cell receptor (beta chain) was recovered during a study of shared clonotypes between healthy human individuals. This clone was detected a few times. The protocol was immunoSEQ multiplex PCR, while the TCRdb copy is restricted to in-frame clones and leaves out a portion. The sample lists fewer than 600,000 clones, more than 65% occurring once. This sequence originates from a woman between 35 and 50 years old in good health. Some clones in this sample may be carry-over from other donors' samples. Material for sequencing was PBMCs.

CDR3 sequence reads: CASSKTGTNTIYF. The CDR3 DNA follows: TGTGCCAGCAGTAAGACAGGGACAAACACCATATATTTT. The chain is built from TRBV28 and TRBJ1-3; TRBD1 matches at 7 bases. The V gene end was trimmed by 5 bases and the J gene end by 6 bases; junction bases not matched to a gene: 4. The CDR3 length is 13 residues. Germline V gene sequence: CDR1 MDHEN, CDR2 SYDVKM.